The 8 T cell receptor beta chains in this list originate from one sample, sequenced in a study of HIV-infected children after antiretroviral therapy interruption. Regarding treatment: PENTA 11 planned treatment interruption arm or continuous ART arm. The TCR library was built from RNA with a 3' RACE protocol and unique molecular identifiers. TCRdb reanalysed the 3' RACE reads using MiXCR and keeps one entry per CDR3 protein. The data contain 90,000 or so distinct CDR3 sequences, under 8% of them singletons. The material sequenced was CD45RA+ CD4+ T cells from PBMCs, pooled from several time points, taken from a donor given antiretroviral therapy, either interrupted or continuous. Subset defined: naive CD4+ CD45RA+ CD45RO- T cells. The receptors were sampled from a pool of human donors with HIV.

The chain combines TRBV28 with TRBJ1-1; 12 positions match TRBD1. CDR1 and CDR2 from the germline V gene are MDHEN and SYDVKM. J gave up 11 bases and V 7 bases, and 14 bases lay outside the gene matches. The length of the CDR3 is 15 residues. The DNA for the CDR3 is TGTGCCAGCACTCTGGGGACAGGGGGCTTTATATGGGCTTTCTTT. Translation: CASTLGTGGFIWAFF. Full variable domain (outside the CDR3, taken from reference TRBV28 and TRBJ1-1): DVKVTQSSRYLVKRTGEKVFLECVQDMDHENMFWYRQDPGLGLRLIYFSYDVKMKEKGDIPEGYSVSREKKERFSLILESASTNQTSMYLCASTLGTGGFIWAFFGQGTRLTVV.

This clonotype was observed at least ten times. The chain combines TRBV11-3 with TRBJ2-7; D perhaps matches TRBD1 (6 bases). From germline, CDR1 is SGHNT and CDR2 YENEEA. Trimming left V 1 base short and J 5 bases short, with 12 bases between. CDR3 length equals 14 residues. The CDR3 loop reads CASSLALGAHEQYF. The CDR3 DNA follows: TGTGCCAGCAGCTTAGCTCTGGGGGCCCACGAGCAGTACTTC.

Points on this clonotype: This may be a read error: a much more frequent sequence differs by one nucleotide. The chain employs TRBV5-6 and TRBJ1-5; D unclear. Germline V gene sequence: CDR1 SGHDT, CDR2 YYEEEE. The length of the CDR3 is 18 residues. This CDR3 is CASSSLRSDLRSNQSQHF. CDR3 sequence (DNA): TGTGCCAGCAGCTCCTTGAGGTCTGACCTTAGGAGCAATCAGTCCCAGCATTTT.

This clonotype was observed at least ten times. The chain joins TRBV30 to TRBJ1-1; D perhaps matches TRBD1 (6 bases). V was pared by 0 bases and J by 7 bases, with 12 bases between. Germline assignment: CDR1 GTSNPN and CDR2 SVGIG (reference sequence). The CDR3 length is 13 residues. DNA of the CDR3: TGTGCCTGGAGTGTGGCGACAGGACTTGAAGCTTTCTTT. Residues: CAWSVATGLEAFF.

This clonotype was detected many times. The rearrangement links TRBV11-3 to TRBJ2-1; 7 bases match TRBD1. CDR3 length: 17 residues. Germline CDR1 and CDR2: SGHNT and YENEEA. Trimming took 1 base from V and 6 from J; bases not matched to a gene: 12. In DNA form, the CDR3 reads TGTGCCAGCAGCTTAGGGACAGGTGGCAAACCGGTCAATGAGCAGTTCTTC. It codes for CASSLGTGGKPVNEQFF.

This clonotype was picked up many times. The CDR3 DNA sequence: TGTGCCAGCAGTTACGACGGACTCACAGATACGCAGTATTTT. Residues: CASSYDGLTDTQYF. The chain is built from TRBV6-5 and TRBJ2-3, with a tentative D call TRBD2 (5 bases). Germline loops: CDR1 MNHEY, CDR2 SVGAGI. V lost 2 bases, J lost 2 bases, and 8 bases lay in between. CDR3 length equals 14 residues.

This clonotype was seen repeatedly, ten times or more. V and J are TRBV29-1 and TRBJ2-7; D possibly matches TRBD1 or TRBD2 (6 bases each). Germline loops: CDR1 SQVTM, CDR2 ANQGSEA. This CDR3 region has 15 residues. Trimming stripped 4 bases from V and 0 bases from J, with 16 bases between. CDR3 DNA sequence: TGCAGCGTTGGAATCCCCAGGGGACTCTCCTACGAGCAGTACTTC. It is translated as CSVGIPRGLSYEQYF.

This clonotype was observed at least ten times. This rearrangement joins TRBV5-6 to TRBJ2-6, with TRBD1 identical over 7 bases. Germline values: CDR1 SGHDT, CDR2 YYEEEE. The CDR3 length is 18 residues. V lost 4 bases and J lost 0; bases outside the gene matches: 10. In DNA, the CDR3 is TGTGCCAGCAGCATGCGGACAGGCGTCCACTCTGGGGCCAACGTCCTGACTTTC. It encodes CASSMRTGVHSGANVLTF.